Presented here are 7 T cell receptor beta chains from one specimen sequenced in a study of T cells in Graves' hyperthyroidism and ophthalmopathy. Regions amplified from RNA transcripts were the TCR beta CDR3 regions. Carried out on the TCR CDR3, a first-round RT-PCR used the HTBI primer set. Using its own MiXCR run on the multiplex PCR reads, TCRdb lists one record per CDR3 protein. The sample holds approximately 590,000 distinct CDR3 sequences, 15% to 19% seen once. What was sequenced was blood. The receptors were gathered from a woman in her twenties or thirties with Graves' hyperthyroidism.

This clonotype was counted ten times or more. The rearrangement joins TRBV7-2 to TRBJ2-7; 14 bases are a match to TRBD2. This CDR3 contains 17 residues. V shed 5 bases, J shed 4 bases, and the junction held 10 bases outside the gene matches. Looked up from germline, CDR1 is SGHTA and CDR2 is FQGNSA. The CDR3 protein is CASSVGLAGVGGYEQYF. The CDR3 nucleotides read TGTGCCAGCAGCGTGGGACTAGCGGGAGTGGGCGGGTACGAGCAGTACTTC. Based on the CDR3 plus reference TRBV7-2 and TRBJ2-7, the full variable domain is GAGVSQSPSNKVTEKGKDVELRCDPISGHTALYWYRQSLGQGLEFLIYFQGNSAPDKSGLPSDRFSAERTGGSVSTLTIQRTQQEDSAVYLCASSVGLAGVGGYEQYFGPGTRLTVT.

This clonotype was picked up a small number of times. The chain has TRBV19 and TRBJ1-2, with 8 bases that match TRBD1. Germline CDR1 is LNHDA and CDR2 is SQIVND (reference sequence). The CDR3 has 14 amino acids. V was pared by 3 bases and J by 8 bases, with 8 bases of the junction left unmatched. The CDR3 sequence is CASSIMTGASGYTF. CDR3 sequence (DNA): TGTGCCAGTAGTATCATGACAGGGGCCTCCGGCTACACCTTC.

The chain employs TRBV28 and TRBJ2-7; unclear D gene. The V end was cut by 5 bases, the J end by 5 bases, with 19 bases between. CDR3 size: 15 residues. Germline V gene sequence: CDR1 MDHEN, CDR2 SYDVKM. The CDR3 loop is CASSPGDRTKDEQYF. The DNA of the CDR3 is TGTGCCAGCAGTCCCGGCGACCGAACTAAGGACGAGCAGTACTTC.

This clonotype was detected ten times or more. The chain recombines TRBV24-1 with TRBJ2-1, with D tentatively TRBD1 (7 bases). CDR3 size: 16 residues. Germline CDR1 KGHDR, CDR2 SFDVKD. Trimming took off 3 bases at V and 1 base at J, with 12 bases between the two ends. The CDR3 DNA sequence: TGTGCCACCAGTGATCCCTCAGGGGGGTCCTACAATGAGCAGTTCTTC. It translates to CATSDPSGGSYNEQFF.

This chain's CDR3 is CAWFATGTSGIRPPPDNEQFF. The CDR3 nucleotides are TGTGCCTGGTTCGCAACCGGGACTAGCGGGATCCGACCTCCTCCGGACAATGAGCAGTTCTTC. The rearrangement links TRBV30 to TRBJ2-1; 13 positions match TRBD2. CDR1 is GTSNPN, CDR2 SVGIG, per germline (reference sequence). The CDR3 has 21 residues. The J segment lost 5 bases and the V segment lost 5 bases, leaving 24 bases of the junction unmatched. The variable domain in full, with the rest retrieved from reference TRBV30 and TRBJ2-1, is SQTIHQWPATLVQPVGSPLSLECTVEGTSNPNLYWYRQAAGRGLQLLFYSVGIGQISSEVPQNLSASRPQDRQFILSSKKLLLSDSGFYLCAWFATGTSGIRPPPDNEQFFGPGTRLTVL.

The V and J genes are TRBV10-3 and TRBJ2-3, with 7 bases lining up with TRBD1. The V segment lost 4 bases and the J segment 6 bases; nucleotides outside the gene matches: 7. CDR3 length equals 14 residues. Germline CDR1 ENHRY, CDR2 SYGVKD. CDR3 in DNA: TGTGCCATCAGTGTAGACAGGGCCCCTGATACGCAGTATTTT. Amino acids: CAISVDRAPDTQYF.

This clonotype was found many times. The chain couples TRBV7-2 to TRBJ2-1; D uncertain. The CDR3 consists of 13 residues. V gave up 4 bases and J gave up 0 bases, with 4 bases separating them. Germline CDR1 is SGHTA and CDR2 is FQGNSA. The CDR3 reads CASSSSSYNEQFF. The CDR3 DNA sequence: TGTGCCAGCAGCTCAAGCTCCTACAATGAGCAGTTCTTC.